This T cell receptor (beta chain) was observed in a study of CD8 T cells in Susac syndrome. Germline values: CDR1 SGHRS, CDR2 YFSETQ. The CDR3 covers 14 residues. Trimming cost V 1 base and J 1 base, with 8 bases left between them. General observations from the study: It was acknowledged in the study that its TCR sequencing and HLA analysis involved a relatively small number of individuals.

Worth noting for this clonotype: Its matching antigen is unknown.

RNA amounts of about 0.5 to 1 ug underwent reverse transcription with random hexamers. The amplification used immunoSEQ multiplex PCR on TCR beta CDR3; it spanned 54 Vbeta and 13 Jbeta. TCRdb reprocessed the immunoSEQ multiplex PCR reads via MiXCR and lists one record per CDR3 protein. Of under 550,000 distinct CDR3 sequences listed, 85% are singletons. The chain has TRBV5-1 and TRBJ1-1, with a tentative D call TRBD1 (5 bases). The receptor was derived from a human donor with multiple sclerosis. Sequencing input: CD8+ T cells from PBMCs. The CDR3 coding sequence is TGCGCCAGCAGCTTGTGGCAGGGGAACACTGAAGCTTTCTTT. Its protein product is CASSLWQGNTEAFF. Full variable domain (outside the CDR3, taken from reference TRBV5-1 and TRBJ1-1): KAGVTQTPRYLIKTRGQQVTLSCSPISGHRSVSWYQQTPGQGLQFLFEYFSETQRNKGNFPGRFSGRQFSNSRSEMNVSTLELGDSALYLCASSLWQGNTEAFFGQGTRLTVV.